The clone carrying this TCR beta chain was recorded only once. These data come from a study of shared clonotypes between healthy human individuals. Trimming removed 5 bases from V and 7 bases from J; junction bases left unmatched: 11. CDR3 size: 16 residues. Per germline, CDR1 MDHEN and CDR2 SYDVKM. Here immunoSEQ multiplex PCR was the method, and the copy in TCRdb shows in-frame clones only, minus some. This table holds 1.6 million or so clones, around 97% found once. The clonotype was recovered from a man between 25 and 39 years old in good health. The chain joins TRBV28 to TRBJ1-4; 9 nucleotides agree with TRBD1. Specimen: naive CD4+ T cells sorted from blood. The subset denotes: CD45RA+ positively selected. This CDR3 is CASSPGTGKASEKLFF. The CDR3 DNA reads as TGTGCCAGCAGTCCCGGGACAGGGAAAGCGAGTGAAAAACTGTTTTTT.